The clone carrying this T cell receptor (beta chain) showed up just a few times. Its antigen is undetermined. This CDR3 has 17 residues. V was pared by 0 bases and J by 12 bases, with 21 bases between. CDR1 is MNHEY and CDR2 is SVGAGI in the germline V gene. The data belong to a study of T-cell reconstitution after alpha-beta-depleted transplantation in children. Study-wide results and caveats: Recipient T cells and thymic progenitors that survived were the source of the high TCRbeta diversity seen at day 60 in some patients. Most T-cell counts and diversity one year after the transplant came from T cells that were newly produced.

Preparation of the TCRbeta library involved a method that used unique molecular identifiers. TCRdb fed the PCR reads into MiXCR, producing one record per CDR3 protein. The table shows about 1,000,000 distinct CDR3 sequences, with around 30% occurring only once. This chain links TRBV6-5 with TRBJ1-6; unclear D gene. The source is a boy younger than two who had a stem cell transplant for SCID, so the T cells may come from the graft donor. Sample: PBMCs, mostly from graft donor cells, taken 360 days after TCRalphabeta/CD19-depleted stem cell transplant. The CDR3 DNA follows: TGTGCCAGCAGTTACTCGAGGACCCAGGAGCGATGGGGACCCCTCCACTTT. Encoded protein: CASSYSRTQERWGPLHF.